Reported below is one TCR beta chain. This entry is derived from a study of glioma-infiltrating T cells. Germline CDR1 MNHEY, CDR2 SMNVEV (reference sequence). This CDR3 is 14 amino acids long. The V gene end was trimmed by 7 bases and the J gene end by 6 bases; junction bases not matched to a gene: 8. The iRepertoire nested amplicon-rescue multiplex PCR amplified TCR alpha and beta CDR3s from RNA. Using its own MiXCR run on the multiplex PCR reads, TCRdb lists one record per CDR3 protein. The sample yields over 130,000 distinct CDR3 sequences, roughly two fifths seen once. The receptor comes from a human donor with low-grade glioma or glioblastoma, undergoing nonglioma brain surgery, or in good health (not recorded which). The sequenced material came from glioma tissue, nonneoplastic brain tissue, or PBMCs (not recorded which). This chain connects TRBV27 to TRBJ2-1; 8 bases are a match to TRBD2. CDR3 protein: CASTPGTRGNEQFF. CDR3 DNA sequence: TGTGCCAGCACCCCCGGGACTAGGGGCAATGAGCAGTTCTTC.